Here is one T cell receptor beta chain with its context. This clone has just a few counts. Its antigen is unknown. There are no base qualities to consult, and no much larger clone falls within one base. This entry is derived from a study of blood T cell repertoires in COVID-19 (dated by TCRdb to 2020 to 2021). Regarding the study in general: Samples from collaborators originated in the United States, Italy and Spain and spanned both the acute and convalescent phases of COVID-19. Nearly every sample came with metadata listing a de-identified subject ID, COVID-19 status, age in years and sex. The repertoires were made available in a free public database intended to serve as a resource for research on the immune response to SARS-CoV-2. Where HLA class I and class II types were available, the types were taken from metadata supplied by the sample provider, not from assay-based typing. The prospective study material was composed of cDNA or gDNA derived from T cells, B-cell-depleted T cells, or PBMCs. The samples were drawn from two sources: the first 160 participants of the ongoing ImmuneRACE study, and 1,200 or so subjects contributed by 6 global collaborators. The dataset comprised deeply sampled blood TCRbeta repertoires from subjects exposed to, actively infected with, or recovered from COVID-19.

TCRbeta CDR3 regions were amplified from genomic DNA using the immunoSEQ Assay, a bias-controlled multiplex PCR. On the study's bioinformatics: The number of nucleated cells in each sample was estimated by amplification of reference gene primers within the assay. Sequence reads were collapsed and filtered to measure the absolute abundance of every unique TCRbeta CDR3 rearrangement. For each sample, productive Simpson clonality was calculated as the square root of Simpson's diversity index over productive rearrangements. TCRdb carries this immuneACCESS record with in-frame sequences only. Its versions omit some clonotypes, under half of them owing to an unresolved V gene in the studies checked, with the rest unexplained. V, J and clone size derive from that table, while D and trimming were established from the DNA sequence. The sample has some 48,000 clones on record, roughly 90% of them singletons. The ten largest clonotypes hold around 19% of the sample.

The collaborating institutions used their own protocols to collect whole blood in K2EDTA tubes. For TCRbeta analysis, collaborators shipped samples as frozen whole blood, isolated PBMCs, or DNA extracted from either of those sample types. From a lookup of the germline V gene (reference sequence), CDR1 and CDR2 are LNHDA and SQIVND. The CDR3 holds 12 amino acids from the cysteine to the phenylalanine. The only DNA kept is the CDR3, 36 bases in frame from the first base. A distance of 8 bases separates the germline ends of V and J, which lose 5 bases and 3 bases respectively. General findings and caveats noted by the study authors: Clinical and demographic metadata were provided uncurated, with the amount varying by source and participant.

Sequenced sample: peripheral blood. The clonotype was recovered from a man between 65 and 79 years old with active COVID-19. The chain couples TRBV19 to TRBJ2-7; the D gene assignment is ambiguous. The CDR3 protein is CASSPGNYEQYF. The DNA reads TGTGCCAGTAGTCCAGGAAACTACGAGCAGTACTTC.